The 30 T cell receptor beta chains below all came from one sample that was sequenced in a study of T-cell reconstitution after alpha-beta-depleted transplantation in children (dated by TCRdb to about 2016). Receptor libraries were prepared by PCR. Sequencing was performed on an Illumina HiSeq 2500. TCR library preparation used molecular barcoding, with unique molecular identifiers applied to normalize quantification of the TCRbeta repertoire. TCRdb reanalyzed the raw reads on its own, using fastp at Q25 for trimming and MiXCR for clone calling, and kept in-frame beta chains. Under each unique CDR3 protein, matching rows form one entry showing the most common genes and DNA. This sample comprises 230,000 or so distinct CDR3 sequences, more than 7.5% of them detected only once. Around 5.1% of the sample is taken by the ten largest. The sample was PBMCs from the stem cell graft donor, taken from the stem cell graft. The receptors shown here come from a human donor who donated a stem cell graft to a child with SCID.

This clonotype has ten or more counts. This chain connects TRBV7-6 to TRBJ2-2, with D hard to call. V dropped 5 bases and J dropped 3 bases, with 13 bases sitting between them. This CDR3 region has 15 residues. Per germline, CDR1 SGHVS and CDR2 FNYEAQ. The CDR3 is CASSRSSMYTGELFF. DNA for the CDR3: TGTGCCAGCAGCCGTAGTAGCATGTACACCGGGGAGCTGTTTTTT.

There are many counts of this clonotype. The DNA for the CDR3 is TGTGCCAGCACAAGGGGGCCGGCTAATGAAAAACTGTTTTTT. Amino acid sequence: CASTRGPANEKLFF. This chain uses TRBV12-3 or TRBV12-4 with TRBJ1-4; 7 nucleotides agree with TRBD1. The CDR3 is 14 residues long. Trimming took 7 bases from V and 3 from J; bases not matched to a gene: 5.

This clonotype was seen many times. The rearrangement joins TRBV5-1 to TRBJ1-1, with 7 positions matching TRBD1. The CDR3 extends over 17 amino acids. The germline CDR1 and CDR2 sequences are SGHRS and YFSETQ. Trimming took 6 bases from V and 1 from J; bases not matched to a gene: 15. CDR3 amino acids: CASKVLPTGAQNTEAFF. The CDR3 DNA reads TGCGCCAGCAAGGTTCTCCCTACAGGGGCTCAGAACACTGAAGCTTTCTTT.

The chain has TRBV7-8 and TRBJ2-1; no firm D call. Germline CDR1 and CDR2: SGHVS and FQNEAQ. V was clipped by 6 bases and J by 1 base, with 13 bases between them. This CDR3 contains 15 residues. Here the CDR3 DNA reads TGTGCCAGCAGTCAGAACGGAGTTTCCTACAATGAGCAGTTCTTC. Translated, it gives CASSQNGVSYNEQFF.

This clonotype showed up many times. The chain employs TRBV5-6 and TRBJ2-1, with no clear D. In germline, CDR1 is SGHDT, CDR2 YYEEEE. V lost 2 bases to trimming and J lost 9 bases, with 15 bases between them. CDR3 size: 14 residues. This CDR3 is CASSFGLVVTEQFF. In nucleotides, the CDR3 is TGTGCCAGCAGCTTCGGGTTAGTTGTGACTGAGCAGTTCTTC. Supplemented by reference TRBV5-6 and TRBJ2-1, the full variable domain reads DAGVTQSPTHLIKTRGQQVTLRCSPKSGHDTVSWYQQALGQGPQFIFQYYEEEERQRGNFPDRFSGHQFPNYSSELNVNALLLGDSALYLCASSFGLVVTEQFFGPGTRLTVL.

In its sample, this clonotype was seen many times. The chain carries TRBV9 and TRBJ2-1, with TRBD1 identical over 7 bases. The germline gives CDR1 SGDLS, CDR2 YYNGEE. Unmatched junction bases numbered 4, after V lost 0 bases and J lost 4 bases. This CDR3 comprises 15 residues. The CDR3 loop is CASSVEGTAYNEQFF. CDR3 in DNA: TGTGCCAGCAGCGTAGAAGGGACAGCGTACAATGAGCAGTTCTTC.

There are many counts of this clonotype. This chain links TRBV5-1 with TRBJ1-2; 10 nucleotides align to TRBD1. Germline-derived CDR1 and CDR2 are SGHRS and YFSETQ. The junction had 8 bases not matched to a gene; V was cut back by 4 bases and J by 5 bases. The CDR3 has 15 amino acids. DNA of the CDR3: TGCGCCAGCAGCAACCGGGACAGGGGAAATTATGGCTACACCTTC. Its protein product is CASSNRDRGNYGYTF.

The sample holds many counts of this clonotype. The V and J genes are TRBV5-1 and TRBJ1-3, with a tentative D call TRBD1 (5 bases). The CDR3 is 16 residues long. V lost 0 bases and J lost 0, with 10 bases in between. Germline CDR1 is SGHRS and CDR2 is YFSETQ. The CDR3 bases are TGCGCCAGCAGCTTGGGGGGGACGAGCTCTGGAAACACCATATATTTT. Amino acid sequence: CASSLGGTSSGNTIYF.

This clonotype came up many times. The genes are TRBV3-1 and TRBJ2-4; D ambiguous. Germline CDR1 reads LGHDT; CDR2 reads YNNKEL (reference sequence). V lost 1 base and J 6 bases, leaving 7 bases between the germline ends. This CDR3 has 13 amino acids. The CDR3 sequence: CASSQGGRNIQYF. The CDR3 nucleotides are TGTGCCAGCAGCCAAGGCGGCAGAAACATTCAGTACTTC.

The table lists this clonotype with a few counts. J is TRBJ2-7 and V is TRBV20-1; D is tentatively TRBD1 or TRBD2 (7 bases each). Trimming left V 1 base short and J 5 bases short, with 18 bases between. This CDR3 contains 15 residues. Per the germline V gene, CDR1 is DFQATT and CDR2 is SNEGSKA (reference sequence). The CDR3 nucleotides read TGCAGTGCTAGAGGTCCGACAGGGAGGGTCCACGAGCAGTACTTC. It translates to CSARGPTGRVHEQYF.

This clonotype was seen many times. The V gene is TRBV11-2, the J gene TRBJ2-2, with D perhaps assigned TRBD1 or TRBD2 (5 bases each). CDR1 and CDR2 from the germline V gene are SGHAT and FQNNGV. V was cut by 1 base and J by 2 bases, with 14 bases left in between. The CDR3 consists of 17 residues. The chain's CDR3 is CASSLGRWDRNTGELFF. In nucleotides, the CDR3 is TGTGCCAGCAGCTTAGGACGATGGGACCGTAACACCGGGGAGCTGTTTTTT.

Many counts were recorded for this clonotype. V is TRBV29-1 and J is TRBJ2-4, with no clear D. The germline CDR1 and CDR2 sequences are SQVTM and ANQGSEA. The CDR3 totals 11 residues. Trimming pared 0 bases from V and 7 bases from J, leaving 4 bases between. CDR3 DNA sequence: TGCAGCGTTGAAGAACAGAACATTCAGTACTTC. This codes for CSVEEQNIQYF.

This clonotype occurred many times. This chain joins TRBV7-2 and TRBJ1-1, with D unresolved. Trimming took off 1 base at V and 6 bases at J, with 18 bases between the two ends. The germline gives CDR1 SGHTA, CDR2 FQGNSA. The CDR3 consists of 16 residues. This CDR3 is CASSLEREGLRSEAFF. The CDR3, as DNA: TGTGCCAGCAGCTTAGAACGGGAAGGTTTGAGGTCTGAAGCTTTCTTT.

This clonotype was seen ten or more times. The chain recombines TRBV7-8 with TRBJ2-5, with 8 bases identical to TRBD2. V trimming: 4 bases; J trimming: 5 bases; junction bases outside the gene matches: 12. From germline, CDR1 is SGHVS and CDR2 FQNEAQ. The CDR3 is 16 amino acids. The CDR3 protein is CASSYPLVAGPETQYF. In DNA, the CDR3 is TGTGCCAGCAGCTACCCCTTGGTAGCGGGGCCGGAGACCCAGTACTTC.

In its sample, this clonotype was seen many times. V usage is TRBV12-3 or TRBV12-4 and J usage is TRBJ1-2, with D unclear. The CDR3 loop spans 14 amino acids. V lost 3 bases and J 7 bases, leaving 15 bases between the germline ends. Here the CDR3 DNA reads TGTGCCAGCAGTTTGACTCCTGCGGGTGGTGGCTACACCTTC. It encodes CASSLTPAGGGYTF.

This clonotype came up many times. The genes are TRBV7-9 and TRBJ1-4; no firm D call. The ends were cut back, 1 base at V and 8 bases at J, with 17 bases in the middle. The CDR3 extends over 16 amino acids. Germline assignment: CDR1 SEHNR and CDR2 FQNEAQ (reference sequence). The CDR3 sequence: CASSLDSQDLHEKLFF. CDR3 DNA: TGTGCCAGCAGCTTAGATTCTCAGGATTTGCACGAAAAACTGTTTTTT.

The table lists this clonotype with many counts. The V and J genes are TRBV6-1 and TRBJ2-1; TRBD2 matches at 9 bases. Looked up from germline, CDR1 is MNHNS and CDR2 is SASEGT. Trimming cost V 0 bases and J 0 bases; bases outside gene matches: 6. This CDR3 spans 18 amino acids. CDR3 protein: CASSEAGKRGDSYNEQFF. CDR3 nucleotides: TGTGCCAGCAGTGAAGCAGGGAAGCGGGGGGACTCCTACAATGAGCAGTTCTTC.

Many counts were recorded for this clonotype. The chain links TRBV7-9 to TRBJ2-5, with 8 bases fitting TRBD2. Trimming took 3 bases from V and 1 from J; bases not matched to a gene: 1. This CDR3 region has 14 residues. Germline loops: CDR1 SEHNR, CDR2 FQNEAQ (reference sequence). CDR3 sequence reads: CASSFSGVQETQYF. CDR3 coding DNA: TGTGCCAGCAGCTTTAGCGGGGTCCAAGAGACCCAGTACTTC. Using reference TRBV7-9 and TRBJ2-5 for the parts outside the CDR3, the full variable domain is DTGVSQNPRHKITKRGQNVTFRCDPISEHNRLYWYRQTLGQGPEFLTYFQNEAQLEKSRLLSDRFSAERPKGSFSTLEIQRTEQGDSAMYLCASSFSGVQETQYFGPGTRLLVL.

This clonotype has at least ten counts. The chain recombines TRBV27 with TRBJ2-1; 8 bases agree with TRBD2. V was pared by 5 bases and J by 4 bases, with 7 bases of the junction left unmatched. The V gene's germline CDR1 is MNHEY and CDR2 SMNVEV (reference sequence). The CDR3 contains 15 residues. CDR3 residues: CASSLTGGHYNEQFF. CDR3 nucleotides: TGTGCCAGCAGTCTCACGGGGGGGCATTACAATGAGCAGTTCTTC.

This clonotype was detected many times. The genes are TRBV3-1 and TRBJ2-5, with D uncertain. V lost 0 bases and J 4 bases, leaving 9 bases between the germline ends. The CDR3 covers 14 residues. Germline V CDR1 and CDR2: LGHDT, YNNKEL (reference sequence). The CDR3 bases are TGTGCCAGCAGCCAAGAGGGCAGCCGAGAGACCCAGTACTTC. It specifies CASSQEGSRETQYF.

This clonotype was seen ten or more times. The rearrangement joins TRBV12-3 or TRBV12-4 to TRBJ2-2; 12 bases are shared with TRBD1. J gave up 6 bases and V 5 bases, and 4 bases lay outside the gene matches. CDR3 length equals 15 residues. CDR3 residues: CASSPGQGAPGELFF. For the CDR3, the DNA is TGTGCCAGCAGTCCGGGACAGGGGGCGCCCGGGGAGCTGTTTTTT.

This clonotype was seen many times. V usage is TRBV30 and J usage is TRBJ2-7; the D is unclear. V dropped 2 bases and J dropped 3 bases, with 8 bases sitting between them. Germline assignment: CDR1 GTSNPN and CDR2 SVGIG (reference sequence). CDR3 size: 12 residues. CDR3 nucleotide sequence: TGTGCCTGGAGTCCTACATACTACGAGCAGTACTTC. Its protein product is CAWSPTYYEQYF.

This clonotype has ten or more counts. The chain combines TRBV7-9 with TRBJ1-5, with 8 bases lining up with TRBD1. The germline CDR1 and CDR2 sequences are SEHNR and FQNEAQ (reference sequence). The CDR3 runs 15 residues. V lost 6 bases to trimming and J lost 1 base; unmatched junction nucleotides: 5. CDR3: CASSPQGGSNQPQHF. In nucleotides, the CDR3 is TGTGCCAGCAGTCCACAGGGGGGAAGCAATCAGCCCCAGCATTTT.

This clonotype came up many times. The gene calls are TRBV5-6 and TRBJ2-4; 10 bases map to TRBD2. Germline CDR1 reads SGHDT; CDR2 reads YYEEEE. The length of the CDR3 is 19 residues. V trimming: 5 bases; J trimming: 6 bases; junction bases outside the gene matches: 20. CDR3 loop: CASRHWKGYSGRAGNIQYF. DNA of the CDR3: TGTGCCAGCAGGCATTGGAAGGGCTACAGCGGGAGGGCAGGAAACATTCAGTACTTC.

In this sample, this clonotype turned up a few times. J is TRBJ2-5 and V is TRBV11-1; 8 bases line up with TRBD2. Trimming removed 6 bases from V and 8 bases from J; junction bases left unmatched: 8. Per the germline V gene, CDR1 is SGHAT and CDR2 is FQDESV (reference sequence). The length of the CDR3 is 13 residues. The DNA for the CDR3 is TGTGCCAGCAGGACCGGGACTAGTAACACCCAGTACTTC. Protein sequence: CASRTGTSNTQYF.

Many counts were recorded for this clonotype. The DNA for the CDR3 is TGTGCCAGCAGCCGGACAGGGGTAGGGGCCTACGAGCAGTACTTC. Amino acids: CASSRTGVGAYEQYF. The genes are TRBV6-1 and TRBJ2-7; 9 nucleotides line up with TRBD1. CDR3 length: 15 residues. Germline V gene sequence: CDR1 MNHNS, CDR2 SASEGT. Unmatched junction bases numbered 8, after V lost 6 bases and J lost 2 bases.

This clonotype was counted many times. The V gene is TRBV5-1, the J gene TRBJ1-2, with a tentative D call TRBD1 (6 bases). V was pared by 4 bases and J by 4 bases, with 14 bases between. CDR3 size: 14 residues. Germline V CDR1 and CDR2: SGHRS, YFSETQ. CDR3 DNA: TGCGCCAGCAGCGGAGGGACATTTATCTATGGCTACACCTTC. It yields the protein CASSGGTFIYGYTF.

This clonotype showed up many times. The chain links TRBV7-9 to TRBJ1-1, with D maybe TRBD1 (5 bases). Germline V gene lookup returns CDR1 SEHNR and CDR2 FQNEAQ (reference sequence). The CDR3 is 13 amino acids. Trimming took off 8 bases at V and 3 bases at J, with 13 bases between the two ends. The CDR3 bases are TGTGCCAGCGGGGGGAGTCCATACACTGAAGCTTTCTTT. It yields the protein CASGGSPYTEAFF.

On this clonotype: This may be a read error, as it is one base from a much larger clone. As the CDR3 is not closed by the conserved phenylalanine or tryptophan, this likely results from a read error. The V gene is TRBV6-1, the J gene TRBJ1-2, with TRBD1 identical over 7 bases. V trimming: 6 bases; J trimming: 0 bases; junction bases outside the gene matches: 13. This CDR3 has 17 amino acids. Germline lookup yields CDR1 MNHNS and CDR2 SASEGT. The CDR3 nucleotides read TGTGCCAGCAGACGGGGACAGCTCCTACTTACTAACTATGGCTACACCTTG. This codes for CASRRGQLLLTNYGYTL.

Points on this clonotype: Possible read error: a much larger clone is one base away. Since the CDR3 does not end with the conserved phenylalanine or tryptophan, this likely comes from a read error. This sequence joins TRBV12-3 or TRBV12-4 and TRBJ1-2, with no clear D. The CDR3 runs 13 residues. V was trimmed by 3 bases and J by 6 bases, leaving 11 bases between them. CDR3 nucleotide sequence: TGTGCCAGCAGTTTTTGGGGAGTTGATGGCTACACCTAC. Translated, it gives CASSFWGVDGYTY.